This T cell receptor (beta chain) was identified in a study of blood T cells in healthy people across ages. This CDR3 region has 15 residues. The V gene's germline CDR1 is LGHNA and CDR2 YSLEER. V lost 0 bases, J lost 6 bases, and 13 bases lay in between. A second PCR, run for roughly 7 to 11 cycles, used a sample-barcoded 5' primer plus a J-beta primer mix. Each CDR3 protein is one row after TCRdb ran MiXCR on the 5' RACE reads. Here the sample spans 500,000 to 550,000 distinct CDR3 sequences, under 30% being singletons. The sample was also reused in another study, on T cells of mothers and their children.

Source material: blood. The clonotype comes from a boy younger than 18 in good health. This rearrangement joins TRBV4-3 to TRBJ2-3, with D perhaps matching TRBD2 (6 bases). Here the CDR3 reads CASSQDIADGDTQYF. The CDR3 DNA sequence: TGCGCCAGCAGCCAAGATATAGCGGATGGGGATACGCAGTATTTT.